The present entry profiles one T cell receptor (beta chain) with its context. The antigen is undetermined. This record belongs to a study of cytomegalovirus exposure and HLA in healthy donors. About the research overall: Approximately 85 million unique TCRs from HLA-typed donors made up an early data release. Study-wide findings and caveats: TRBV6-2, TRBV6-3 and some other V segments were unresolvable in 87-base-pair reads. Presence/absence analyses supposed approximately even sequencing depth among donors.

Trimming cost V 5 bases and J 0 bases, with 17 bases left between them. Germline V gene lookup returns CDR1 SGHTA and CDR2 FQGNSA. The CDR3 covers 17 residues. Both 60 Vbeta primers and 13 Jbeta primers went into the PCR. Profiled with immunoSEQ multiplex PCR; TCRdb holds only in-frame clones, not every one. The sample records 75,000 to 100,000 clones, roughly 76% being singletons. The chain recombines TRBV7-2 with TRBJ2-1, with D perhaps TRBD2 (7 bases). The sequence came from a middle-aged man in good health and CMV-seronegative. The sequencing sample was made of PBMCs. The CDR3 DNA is TGTGCCAGCAGCCCCCCGGAGGGGGGGATCTCCTACAATGAGCAGTTCTTC. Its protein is CASSPPEGGISYNEQFF. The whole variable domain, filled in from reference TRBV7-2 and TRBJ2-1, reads GAGVSQSPSNKVTEKGKDVELRCDPISGHTALYWYRQSLGQGLEFLIYFQGNSAPDKSGLPSDRFSAERTGGSVSTLTIQRTQQEDSAVYLCASSPPEGGISYNEQFFGPGTRLTVL.